These 9 T cell receptor beta chains came from one sample sequenced in a study of T cells in Graves' hyperthyroidism and ophthalmopathy. It was RNA transcripts that yielded the amplified TCR beta CDR3 regions. HTBI primers were the set used in a first-round RT-PCR of the TCR CDR3. TCRdb recomputed calls from the multiplex PCR reads with MiXCR, one row per CDR3 protein. There are roughly 350,000 distinct CDR3 sequences in the sample; approximately 15% occur only once, and around 23% lies in the top ten. Sequences were obtained from blood. The source of these receptors is a young woman with Graves' hyperthyroidism.

In this sample, this clonotype turned up a few times. The gene calls are TRBV20-1 and TRBJ2-7, with TRBD1 matching over 8 bases. V lost 0 bases, J lost 3 bases, and 4 bases stayed unmatched. Germline CDR1 reads DFQATT; CDR2 reads SNEGSKA (reference sequence). The CDR3 extends over 14 amino acids. The DNA of the CDR3 is TGCAGTGCTAGAGATCCGGACAGGGTCTACGAGCAGTACTTC. This gives the protein CSARDPDRVYEQYF.

This rearrangement joins TRBV20-1 to TRBJ1-5, with D unresolved. Per the germline V gene, CDR1 is DFQATT and CDR2 is SNEGSKA (reference sequence). The CDR3 contains 15 residues. V was clipped by 4 bases and J by 1 base, with 14 bases between them. The chain's CDR3 is CSAIAGAVSNQPQHF. The CDR3 bases are TGCAGTGCTATAGCGGGCGCCGTGAGCAATCAGCCCCAGCATTTT.

This clonotype was seen repeatedly, ten times or more. The chain is built from TRBV6-1 and TRBJ2-5, with D perhaps TRBD1 (6 bases). The CDR3 runs to 11 residues. V was cut by 11 bases and J by 4 bases, with 11 bases left in between. Germline V lookup: CDR1 MNHNS, CDR2 SASEGT. The chain's CDR3 is CACQDRETQYF. As DNA, the CDR3 is TGTGCCTGTCAGGACAGAGAGACCCAGTACTTC.

This clonotype was seen a handful of times. The rearrangement links TRBV3-1 to TRBJ2-7, with D possibly matching TRBD1 (6 bases). Germline V lookup: CDR1 LGHDT, CDR2 YNNKEL (reference sequence). The CDR3 spans 17 residues. V was trimmed by 4 bases and J by 3 bases, leaving 22 bases between them. Here the CDR3 DNA reads TGTGCCAGCAGCCGAGCCAATCAACATCTGACAGGCTACGAGCAGTACTTC. As protein: CASSRANQHLTGYEQYF.

This clonotype was observed many times. V gene TRBV10-1 combines with J gene TRBJ2-7, with TRBD1 as a possible D gene (6 bases). CDR3 length: 13 residues. In germline, CDR1 is WNHNN, CDR2 SYGVQD (reference sequence). Trimming left V 11 bases short and J 4 bases short, with 18 bases between. CDR3 DNA: TGCGCCGGGGGCACCAGGGATGGGTACGAGCAGTACTTC. Translated: CAGGTRDGYEQYF.

This clonotype has only a few counts. This chain uses TRBV19 with TRBJ2-5, with 7 bases identical to TRBD1. The CDR3 length is 15 residues. Per the germline V gene, CDR1 is LNHDA and CDR2 is SQIVND (reference sequence). V lost 2 bases to trimming and J lost 4 bases; unmatched junction nucleotides: 7. CDR3 sequence (DNA): TGTGCCAGTAGTATAAGACAGGGCTTAGGAGAGACCCAGTACTTC. As protein: CASSIRQGLGETQYF.

This clonotype was detected only a few times. V gene TRBV4-1 combines with J gene TRBJ2-6; possibly TRBD2 for D (6 bases). CDR3 length: 16 amino acids. The V end lost 3 bases, the J end lost 0 bases, and 9 bases lay between the germline ends. Germline V lookup: CDR1 MGHRA, CDR2 YSYEKL. CDR3: CASSQIGSSGANVLTF. The DNA for the CDR3 is TGCGCCAGCAGCCAGATCGGGAGCTCTGGGGCCAACGTCCTGACTTTC.

This clonotype was recorded many times. The chain couples TRBV7-2 to TRBJ2-7; 9 positions match TRBD1. V lost 5 bases, J lost 0 bases, and 11 bases stayed unmatched. Germline assignment: CDR1 SGHTA and CDR2 FQGNSA. The CDR3 length is 17 residues. Here the CDR3 DNA reads TGTGCCAGCAGCGCCGGGACAGGGCGCCTAGTCTCCTACGAGCAGTACTTC. It encodes CASSAGTGRLVSYEQYF.

On this clonotype itself: Since a much larger clone is just one base distant, this may be a read error. This chain uses TRBV12-3 or TRBV12-4 with TRBJ1-4; tentatively, D is TRBD1 (6 bases). The V gene lost 8 bases and the J gene lost 12 bases, with 22 bases spanning the gap. This CDR3 is 14 amino acids long. The DNA for the CDR3 is TGTGCCAGCGTTGGGGGGACACGGAGAGGAGAACTGTTTTTT. Protein: CASVGGTRRGELFF.